The rows below give T cell receptor beta chains drawn from one sample of a study of cytomegalovirus exposure and HLA in healthy donors. Using immunoSEQ multiplex PCR, the repertoire was profiled, and TCRdb retains in-frame clones only, with some absent. The profile covers under 250,000 clones, with 65% to 90% appearing a single time and about 2.3% taken by the ten largest. Specimen: PBMCs. The receptors here all came from a woman aged 50 to 65 in good health and CMV-seronegative. The CDR3 runs from the conserved cysteine through the conserved F or W. The order of the fields is V gene, D gene, J gene, clone size, CDR3 protein, CDR3 DNA. A D gene is named only where the DNA matches it firmly. The listing skips clone size in some rows; elsewhere it reads once, few, many or a size class.

TRBV5-1,TRBD2,TRBJ2-7,-,CASSLGRGPGTSGEQYF,TGCGCCAGCAGCTTGGGTAGAGGCCCGGGAACTAGCGGTGAGCAGTACTTC
TRBV5-1,-,TRBJ2-2,-,CASSLAVGGGELFF,TGCGCCAGCAGCTTGGCCGTCGGCGGCGGGGAGCTGTTTTTT
TRBV6-6,TRBD2,TRBJ2-3,-,CASTQAGGRDTQYF,TGTGCCAGCACCCAAGCGGGAGGCAGGGATACGCAGTATTTT
TRBV7-8,TRBD1,TRBJ1-5,once,CASSLIIGGQGNQPQHF,TGTGCCAGCAGCTTAATAATCGGGGGACAGGGCAATCAGCCCCAGCATTTT
TRBV7-2,TRBD1,TRBJ2-7,-,CASSSAGTGINEQYF,TGTGCCAGCAGCTCTGCCGGGACAGGGATCAACGAGCAGTACTTC
TRBV20-1,-,TRBJ1-1,-,CSALISTEAFF,TGCAGTGCTCTAATATCCACTGAAGCTTTCTTT
TRBV27,-,TRBJ1-5,-,CASSLGQGWNQPQHF,TGTGCCAGCAGTTTAGGGCAGGGGTGGAATCAGCCCCAGCATTTT
TRBV11-1,-,TRBJ2-3,once,CASSPHPGVTDTQYF,TGTGCCAGCAGTCCTCACCCGGGGGTCACAGATACGCAGTATTTT
TRBV5-4,TRBD2,TRBJ2-3,few,CASSLGPGLVTDTQYF,TGTGCCAGCAGCTTGGGTCCGGGACTAGTAACAGATACGCAGTATTTT
TRBV6-6,-,TRBJ2-3,-,CASSTERGTDTQYF,TGTGCCAGCAGCACGGAGCGGGGCACAGATACGCAGTATTTT
TRBV14,-,TRBJ2-4,-,CASSSQGFIQYF,TGTGCCAGCAGCTCACAGGGTTTCATTCAGTACTTC
TRBV18,-,TRBJ2-2,-,CASSPPAGMDTGELFF,TGTGCCAGCTCACCACCCGCAGGGATGGACACCGGGGAGCTGTTTTTT
TRBV4-1,-,TRBJ2-7,-,CASSQPPRGQGAQYEQYF,TGCGCCAGCAGCCAGCCTCCGCGGGGGCAGGGGGCACAATACGAGCAGTACTTC
TRBV27,-,TRBJ2-6,-,CASSYSGSGANVLTF,TGTGCCAGCAGTTACTCGGGTTCTGGGGCCAACGTCCTGACTTTC
TRBV5-1,-,TRBJ2-2,-,CASSRWQAGTGELFF,TGCGCCAGCAGCCGTTGGCAGGCAGGCACCGGGGAGCTGTTTTTT
TRBV29-1,-,TRBJ2-7,-,CSVEDRSTSQYF,TGCAGCGTTGAGGACAGATCGACCAGCCAGTACTTC